These 3 T cell receptor beta chains originate from one sample sequenced in a study of Tregs in tolerant kidney transplant recipients. Generated by immunoSEQ multiplex PCR, the TCRdb table keeps only in-frame clones and is missing some. The sample carries around 78,000 clones, approximately 89% recorded once. Sequenced material: Tregs from blood, taken before the transplant. These receptors all stem from a human donor who received a combined kidney and bone marrow transplant.

This chain links TRBV30 with TRBJ2-6; D uncertain. V was clipped by 2 bases and J by 0 bases, with 11 bases between them. Germline V gene data show CDR1 as GTSNPN and CDR2 as SVGIG (reference sequence). The CDR3 has 16 amino acids. In nucleotides, the CDR3 is TGTGCCTGGAGTATTGGACGGATCTCTGGGGCCAACGTCCTGACTTTC. This gives the protein CAWSIGRISGANVLTF.

The chain combines TRBV10-3 with TRBJ1-2, with no clear D. The germline CDR1 and CDR2 sequences are ENHRY and SYGVKD. Trimming left V 0 bases short and J 8 bases short, with 7 bases between. The CDR3 is made up of 12 amino acids. The CDR3 is CAISESGWGYTF. The CDR3 DNA sequence: TGTGCCATCAGTGAGTCCGGGTGGGGCTACACCTTC.

The chain employs TRBV7-2 and TRBJ2-7, with TRBD2 matching 11 bases. This CDR3 comprises 14 residues. V lost 4 bases, J lost 4 bases, and 3 bases stayed unmatched. In germline, CDR1 is SGHTA, CDR2 FQGNSA. The CDR3 region has the DNA TGTGCCAGCAGCTCCGGACTAGCGGGTTACGAGCAGTACTTC. Its protein is CASSSGLAGYEQYF.